This note documents a single T cell receptor beta chain sequence. The antigen is not known. The data derive from a study of T cell responses to AZD1222 COVID-19 vaccine. Study details: Analysis merged second doses at about 4 or about 12 weeks.

V was pared by 6 bases and J by 2 bases, with 14 bases between. In germline, CDR1 is MNHEY, CDR2 SVGAGI. The CDR3 sequence is 15 residues long. The protocol was immunoSEQ multiplex PCR, while the TCRdb copy is restricted to in-frame clones and leaves out a portion. The sample carries some 150,000 clones, approximately 89% recorded once. Study-level results: Most donors were white British and more were female, and clonal diversity was possibly underestimated. The reported proportion of spike-specific TCRs targeting unmutated variant regions was nearly half.

Sequencing used peripheral blood, obtained on day 0 of AZD1222 vaccination. This sequence joins TRBV6-5 and TRBJ1-3; D perhaps matches TRBD1 (6 bases). The clonotype originates from an adult in good health. CDR3: CASREGVFTGNTIYF. The CDR3 region has the DNA TGTGCCAGCAGGGAGGGGGTCTTTACTGGAAACACCATATATTTT.